The 16 T cell receptor beta chains given below trace back to one sample, sequenced in a study of T cells in Graves' hyperthyroidism and ophthalmopathy. The CDR3 regions of TCR beta were amplified from RNA transcripts. Primed by the HTBI set, a first-round RT-PCR was run on the TCR CDR3. Using its own MiXCR run on the multiplex PCR reads, TCRdb lists one record per CDR3 protein. Of 750,000 to 900,000 distinct CDR3 sequences in the sample, roughly 40% were seen once. Source material: blood. These receptors were collected from a man in his late teens or twenties with Graves' hyperthyroidism.

This clonotype has ten or more counts. The rearrangement links TRBV2 to TRBJ1-1; 8 bases are shared with TRBD1. The ends lost 6 bases at V and 8 bases at J; junction bases unmatched: 8. Germline V gene sequence: CDR1 SNHLY, CDR2 FYNNEI. The CDR3 is 13 residues long. The CDR3: CASRVRDRREAFF. The CDR3 DNA reads as TGTGCCAGCAGGGTACGGGACAGGAGGGAAGCTTTCTTT.

Points on this clonotype: One base away lies a much larger clone, so this may be a sequencing read error. Since the CDR3 does not end with the conserved phenylalanine or tryptophan, this likely comes from a read error. The genes are TRBV7-8 and TRBJ1-1; D is undetermined. V gave up 0 bases and J gave up 0 bases, with 5 bases separating them. The CDR3 contains 14 residues. The germline gives CDR1 SGHVS, CDR2 FQNEAQ. CDR3 in amino acids: CASSLARVNTEAFL. CDR3 nucleotides: TGTGCCAGCAGCTTAGCGCGGGTGAACACTGAAGCTTTCCTT.

This clonotype was seen at least ten times. The genes are TRBV20-1 and TRBJ1-1; 7 bases are shared with TRBD1. V lost 3 bases and J lost 5; bases outside the gene matches: 3. The CDR3 spans 12 residues. Germline lookup yields CDR1 DFQATT and CDR2 SNEGSKA (reference sequence). This CDR3 is CSASDRETEAFF. DNA of the CDR3: TGCAGTGCTAGTGACAGGGAAACTGAAGCTTTCTTT.

This chain uses TRBV5-4 with TRBJ2-5; TRBD2 aligns across 10 bases. The CDR3 sequence is 15 residues long. The junction had 6 bases not matched to a gene; V was cut back by 4 bases and J by 3 bases. The V gene's germline CDR1 is SGHNT and CDR2 YYREEE (reference sequence). CDR3 sequence reads: CASSELLAGEETQYF. In DNA, the CDR3 is TGTGCCAGCAGCGAGCTGCTAGCGGGGGAAGAGACCCAGTACTTC.

CDR3 in DNA: TGTGCCAGTTCGGGAGGCTTGGGACAGGGGGCAACTCAGCCCCAGCATTTT. It is translated as CASSGGLGQGATQPQHF. V is TRBV19 and J is TRBJ1-5, with 12 bases lining up with TRBD1. The CDR3 length is 17 residues. V dropped 8 bases and J dropped 6; count of bases not matched to a gene: 14. Germline V gene data show CDR1 as LNHDA and CDR2 as SQIVND (reference sequence).

V and J are TRBV6-5 and TRBJ2-7; D remains unclear. The V gene's germline CDR1 is MNHEY and CDR2 SVGAGI. Deletions cut 7 bases from V and 10 bases from J, with 20 bases between. CDR3 size: 13 residues. CDR3 nucleotide sequence: TGTGCCAGCACCTCGGACGGAACCCGCGCCCAGTACTTC. Translated: CASTSDGTRAQYF.

In its sample, this clonotype was seen many times. The chain joins TRBV5-1 to TRBJ1-1; D call uncertain. Germline V CDR1 and CDR2: SGHRS, YFSETQ. The CDR3 consists of 14 residues. Trimming left V 0 bases short and J 4 bases short, with 10 bases between. The CDR3 region is CASSLEGGPTEAFF. In DNA, the CDR3 is TGCGCCAGCAGCTTGGAAGGAGGGCCCACTGAAGCTTTCTTT.

This clonotype showed up many times. V usage is TRBV29-1 and J usage is TRBJ2-7; 10 bases align to TRBD2. CDR1 SQVTM and CDR2 ANQGSEA come from the germline V gene. V lost 1 base and J lost 6; bases outside the gene matches: 6. The CDR3 is 14 amino acids. The CDR3 DNA is TGCAGCGTTGAAGGGCTAGCGGGAGCAGGCGAGCAGTACTTC. Translation: CSVEGLAGAGEQYF.

This sequence joins TRBV6-5 and TRBJ1-6, with 7 nucleotides matching TRBD1. Germline CDR1 and CDR2: MNHEY and SVGAGI. Unmatched junction bases numbered 4, after V lost 4 bases and J lost 4 bases. This CDR3 spans 15 amino acids. CDR3 sequence: CASSSRQGYNSPLHF. The DNA for the CDR3 is TGTGCCAGCAGTTCGAGACAGGGTTATAATTCACCCCTCCACTTT.

The rearrangement links TRBV9 to TRBJ1-1; 7 bases are a match to TRBD1. Trimming cost V 4 bases and J 5 bases; bases outside gene matches: 11. The CDR3 sequence is 15 residues long. Germline CDR1 and CDR2: SGDLS and YYNGEE. The CDR3 sequence is CASSPMGQYATEAFF. CDR3 nucleotides: TGTGCCAGCAGCCCCATGGGACAGTATGCGACTGAAGCTTTCTTT.

This clonotype came up many times. J is TRBJ1-2 and V is TRBV7-2; TRBD1 aligns across 10 bases. Germline lookup yields CDR1 SGHTA and CDR2 FQGNSA. The CDR3 runs to 14 residues. The V segment lost 3 bases and the J segment 6 bases; nucleotides outside the gene matches: 4. CDR3 sequence reads: CASSLTGGEDGYTF. In DNA, the CDR3 is TGTGCCAGCAGCTTGACAGGGGGCGAGGATGGCTACACCTTC.

The chain couples TRBV6-1 to TRBJ2-2; no definite D call. The CDR3 contains 13 residues. The germline V gene encodes CDR1 MNHNS and CDR2 SASEGT. V was clipped by 3 bases and J by 6 bases, with 8 bases between them. Written as DNA, the CDR3 is TGTGCCAGCAGTGACGTACAGCCCGGGGAGCTGTTTTTT. It yields the protein CASSDVQPGELFF.

The chain joins TRBV7-9 to TRBJ1-4; TRBD1 might be the D (6 bases). Trimming stripped 5 bases from V and 5 bases from J, with 18 bases between. The CDR3 length is 16 residues. Germline V CDR1 and CDR2: SEHNR, FQNEAQ (reference sequence). This CDR3 is CASSDYPGHPNEKLFF. The DNA of the CDR3 is TGTGCCAGCAGCGATTACCCGGGACATCCAAATGAAAAACTGTTTTTT.

This chain links TRBV4-3 with TRBJ1-6, with TRBD1 identical over 9 bases. J gave up 4 bases and V 3 bases, and 7 bases lay outside the gene matches. The germline gives CDR1 LGHNA, CDR2 YSLEER. CDR3 size: 17 residues. The CDR3 nucleotides read TGCGCCAGCAGCCAGGGGACAGGGCTGCCTTATAATTCACCCCTCCACTTT. Its protein is CASSQGTGLPYNSPLHF.

This clonotype was counted ten times or more. The chain is built from TRBV19 and TRBJ1-5; TRBD1 is a possible D gene (5 bases). Germline V gene sequence: CDR1 LNHDA, CDR2 SQIVND (reference sequence). V was shortened by 6 bases and J by 5 bases, with 11 bases between the two germline ends. The CDR3 runs to 13 residues. CDR3 loop: CASRPTADQPQHF. The DNA for the CDR3 is TGTGCCAGTAGACCGACAGCCGATCAGCCCCAGCATTTT.

The chain employs TRBV7-9 and TRBJ1-5; possible D gene TRBD1, 5 bases. The V and J ends lost 6 bases and 5 bases respectively, with 14 bases between them. This CDR3 is 14 amino acids long. The germline V gene has CDR1 SEHNR and CDR2 FQNEAQ (reference sequence). CDR3 loop: CASRDPGTYQPQHF. The CDR3 DNA follows: TGTGCCAGCAGGGATCCCGGGACGTATCAGCCCCAGCATTTT.